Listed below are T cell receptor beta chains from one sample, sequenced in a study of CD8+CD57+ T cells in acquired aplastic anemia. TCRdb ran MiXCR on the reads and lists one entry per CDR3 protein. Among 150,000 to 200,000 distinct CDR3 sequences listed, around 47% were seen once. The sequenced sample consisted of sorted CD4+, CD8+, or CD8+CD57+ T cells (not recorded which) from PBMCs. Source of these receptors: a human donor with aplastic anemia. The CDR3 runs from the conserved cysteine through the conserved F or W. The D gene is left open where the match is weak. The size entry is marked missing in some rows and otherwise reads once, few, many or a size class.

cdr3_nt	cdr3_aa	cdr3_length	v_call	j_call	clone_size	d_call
TGTGCCAGCAGTTATAGCGTAGAGACCCAGCATTTT	CASSYSVETQHF	12	TRBV2	TRBJ1-5	once	NA
TGTGCCAGCAGCCCGACGGTTAGCTCCTACAATGAGCAGTTCTTC	CASSPTVSSYNEQFF	15	TRBV11-1	TRBJ2-1	NA	NA
TGTGCCAGTAGTAGCACGGGACAGCTCTTCTACGAGCAGTACTTC	CASSSTGQLFYEQYF	15	TRBV19	TRBJ2-7	once	TRBD1
TGTGCCAGCACCTCGGCCATAGGCCAAACCTACGAGCAGTACTTC	CASTSAIGQTYEQYF	15	TRBV6-1	TRBJ2-7	many	NA
TGCAGTGCTTATCCCATGGAAGCCGGGGCCCAAGAGACCCAGTACTTC	CSAYPMEAGAQETQYF	16	TRBV20-1	TRBJ2-5	NA	NA
TGCAGCGTTCCAGGGAATACTGAAGCTTTCTTT	CSVPGNTEAFF	11	TRBV29-1	TRBJ1-1	once	NA
TGTGCCAGCAGGAGACAGGACTCCTACGAGCAGTACTTC	CASRRQDSYEQYF	13	TRBV2	TRBJ2-7	few	NA
TGTGCCAGCAGCAAACAGGGGGATTCACCCCTCCACTTT	CASSKQGDSPLHF	13	TRBV5-6	TRBJ1-6	NA	TRBD1
TGTGCCAGCAGCTTCTCCCATGGGGATACGCAGTATTTT	CASSFSHGDTQYF	13	TRBV7-3	TRBJ2-3	NA	NA
TGTGCCACCAGTGACCTGACAGAGCCCAGCTCCTATAATTCACCCCTCCACTTT	CATSDLTEPSSYNSPLHF	18	TRBV24-1	TRBJ1-6	NA	NA
TGTGCCAGCAGTACGCAGGGTAGTAATTCACCCCTCCACTTT	CASSTQGSNSPLHF	14	TRBV2	TRBJ1-6	once	NA
TGCGCCAGCAACCGGTGGGACAGGAGCTCCTACAATGAGCAGTTCTTC	CASNRWDRSSYNEQFF	16	TRBV5-1	TRBJ2-1	few	TRBD1
TGTGCCACCAGCACTGACGCAGGGGCGCCCTCCTACGAGCAGTACTTC	CATSTDAGAPSYEQYF	16	TRBV15	TRBJ2-7	many	NA
TGTGCCACCCGGGCCGCAAACATGAACACTGAAGCTTTCTTT	CATRAANMNTEAFF	14	TRBV7-2	TRBJ1-1	many	NA
TGTGCCAGCCACCCAACGGGACTAGCGGGGGAAGAGACCCAGTACTTC	CASHPTGLAGEETQYF	16	TRBV12-3/TRBV12-4	TRBJ2-5	NA	TRBD2
TGTGCCAGCAGTTTAGGGGTGGCTAGCTACGAGCAGTACTTC	CASSLGVASYEQYF	14	TRBV2	TRBJ2-7	few	NA
TGCAGTGCTGGGAACAGGGTTTCCTACGAGCAGTACTTC	CSAGNRVSYEQYF	13	TRBV20-1	TRBJ2-7	NA	NA
TGTGCCACCAGTGATCCCACGGGACCTGTCTCTGGCTACACCTTC	CATSDPTGPVSGYTF	15	TRBV24-1	TRBJ1-2	many	NA
TGTGCCAGCAGCGTAGTGCCAGCGGGAGCCTTCTACGAGCAGTACTTC	CASSVVPAGAFYEQYF	16	TRBV9	TRBJ2-7	few	TRBD2
TGCAGTGCTAGAGGGGGAGTCTGGGAGCAGTACTTC	CSARGGVWEQYF	12	TRBV20-1	TRBJ2-7	many	NA
TGTGCCAGCAGCCGCCTTGGGACAGGGGGAAACGAGCAGTACTTC	CASSRLGTGGNEQYF	15	TRBV9	TRBJ2-7	NA	TRBD1
TGTGCCATTGGGGGGTTAACAGATACGCAGTATTTT	CAIGGLTDTQYF	12	TRBV10-3	TRBJ2-3	NA	NA
TGTGCCAGCAGCAGGCGGGAGTCCGCCTACGAGCAGTACTTC	CASSRRESAYEQYF	14	TRBV5-4	TRBJ2-7	few	TRBD2
TGTGCCAGCAGTTACTCGACGTGGGGGGGCGGTGGAGAGCAGTTCTTC	CASSYSTWGGGGEQFF	16	TRBV6-5	TRBJ2-1	many	NA
TGCAGCCTGGCCCGACAGCGGATACGGGCTAACTATGGCTACACCTTC	CSLARQRIRANYGYTF	16	TRBV20-1	TRBJ1-2	few	NA
TGTGCCAGCAGCTTATTTCGGGGCGCGGGGCAGCCCCAGCATTTT	CASSLFRGAGQPQHF	15	TRBV7-2	TRBJ1-5	many	NA
TGCAGTGCTAGAGATAGGTTAGCGGGGGAACAAGAGACCCAGTACTTC	CSARDRLAGEQETQYF	16	TRBV20-1	TRBJ2-5	NA	TRBD2
TGTGCCAGCAGTTACACCTACAGGGGGATCTCCTACAATGAGCAGTTCTTC	CASSYTYRGISYNEQFF	17	TRBV6-2/TRBV6-3	TRBJ2-1	few	TRBD1
TGCGCCAGCAGTGGTGGACAGTACTCCTACGAGCAGTACTTC	CASSGGQYSYEQYF	14	TRBV10-2	TRBJ2-7	NA	NA
TGTGCCACCAGCAGGGCATATCAGCCCCAGCATTTT	CATSRAYQPQHF	12	TRBV15	TRBJ1-5	many	NA
TGTGCCAGCAGCGCCCATACCGCAGGCTACGAGCAGTACTTC	CASSAHTAGYEQYF	14	TRBV9	TRBJ2-7	NA	NA
TGTGCCAGTAGTATAGGGGGGAGGGGGTACTCCTACGAGCAGTACTTC	CASSIGGRGYSYEQYF	16	TRBV19	TRBJ2-7	many	NA
TGTGCCAGCAGCGTCGGCGGCCCTAATGAAAAACTGTTTTTT	CASSVGGPNEKLFF	14	TRBV9	TRBJ1-4	many	NA
TGTGCCATCAGTCCACAAGGGACAGGGAACTACAATGAGCAGTTCTTC	CAISPQGTGNYNEQFF	16	TRBV10-3	TRBJ2-1	NA	TRBD1
TGTGCCAGCAGCGGTCCTACGCAGTATTTT	CASSGPTQYF	10	TRBV2	TRBJ2-3	many	NA
TGCAGCGTTGGGGCCAAAGGTCAGCCCCAGCATTTT	CSVGAKGQPQHF	12	TRBV29-1	TRBJ1-5	NA	NA
TGTGCCATCAGATTGGACAGGCCCTCCTACGAGCAGTACTTC	CAIRLDRPSYEQYF	14	TRBV10-3	TRBJ2-7	NA	TRBD1
TGTGCCAGTAGTAACGGGGACAGCCAAGAGACCCAGTACTTC	CASSNGDSQETQYF	14	TRBV19	TRBJ2-5	NA	TRBD1
TGTGCCATCAGCCTGACAGGGGAGGGCGAGCAGTACTTC	CAISLTGEGEQYF	13	TRBV10-3	TRBJ2-7	many	NA
TGTGCCAGCAGCGGGACTAGCGGAAACCCAGAGCAGTACTTC	CASSGTSGNPEQYF	14	TRBV9	TRBJ2-7	many	TRBD2
TGTGCCAGCAGGAAACTCGGGACAGGCCTCTACGAGCAGTACTTC	CASRKLGTGLYEQYF	15	TRBV4-2	TRBJ2-7	once	TRBD1
TGTGCCAGCAGCCACCCCCTAGCGGGAGGTAACAATGAGCAGTTCTTC	CASSHPLAGGNNEQFF	16	TRBV4-2	TRBJ2-1	once	TRBD2
TGTGCCAGCAGCTTATCAGGGGGTAGATACGAGCAGTACTTC	CASSLSGGRYEQYF	14	TRBV7-2	TRBJ2-7	many	TRBD1
TGTGCCAGCACCGTTTGGAGGGGAACTAATGAAAAACTGTTTTTT	CASTVWRGTNEKLFF	15	TRBV7-9	TRBJ1-4	NA	NA
TGTGCCAGCAGTCACCCATTGGGGGCCAGCACAGATACGCAGTATTTT	CASSHPLGASTDTQYF	16	TRBV2	TRBJ2-3	NA	NA
TGTGCCAGCAGCGCGGGGACTTTCAATGAGCAGTTCTTC	CASSAGTFNEQFF	13	TRBV7-3	TRBJ2-1	NA	NA
TGTGCCAGCAGCTTAGGACCTCGCGCCTCCGAGCAGTACTTC	CASSLGPRASEQYF	14	TRBV7-2	TRBJ2-7	NA	NA
TGCAGTGCTAGAGATGCCGGGGGCGCGGGCGAGCAGTACTTC	CSARDAGGAGEQYF	14	TRBV20-1	TRBJ2-7	NA	NA
TGCAGTGCTAGAGATCCAGGGCTTCGGGAAGATACGCAGTATTTT	CSARDPGLREDTQYF	15	TRBV20-1	TRBJ2-3	many	NA
TGTGCCACTTACCGATCGGGACAGGCCGATCAGCCCCAGCATTTT	CATYRSGQADQPQHF	15	TRBV24-1	TRBJ1-5	once	TRBD1
TGCAGCGCCCCGGTCCCCCCATATGGCTACACCTTC	CSAPVPPYGYTF	12	TRBV29-1	TRBJ1-2	NA	NA
TGTGCCAGTAGCAGGGGTGGCTACACCTTC	CASSRGGYTF	10	TRBV19	TRBJ1-2	NA	NA
TGTGCCAGCAGCTTAATGCGGGAGTCAAACGAGCAGTACTTC	CASSLMRESNEQYF	14	TRBV7-9	TRBJ2-7	many	TRBD2
TGTGCCTGGAAGGCACAGGGGGATACGAATGAGCAGTTCTTC	CAWKAQGDTNEQFF	14	TRBV30	TRBJ2-1	NA	TRBD1
TGCAGTGCTAGCTTTTCGGGGACAGACTACAATGAGCAGTTCTTC	CSASFSGTDYNEQFF	15	TRBV20-1	TRBJ2-1	NA	TRBD1